The source of this T cell receptor (beta chain) is a study of blood T cell repertoires in COVID-19. Study summary: The study drew acute and convalescent COVID-19 samples from the United States, Italy and Spain. From T cells, B-cell-depleted T cells, or PBMCs came the material, which was cDNA or gDNA.

Participants were placed into cohorts based on the clinical history they reported. Germline assignment: CDR1 SGHNT and CDR2 YYREEE (reference sequence). The CDR3 has 16 residues. Original methodology: The authors estimated nucleated cell counts from reference gene primer amplification. Produced via immunoSEQ multiplex PCR; TCRdb's table is partial and in-frame only. That table furnishes V, J and clone size, whereas the DNA furnished D and trimming. The sample lists some 180,000 clones, about 86% occurring once. On this clone itself: A junction boundary mismatches the germline segment, possibly from a read error.

This TCR came from a woman aged 40 to 50 in a cohort exposed to, infected with or recovered from COVID-19 (not recorded which). The chain couples TRBV5-4 to TRBJ1-1, with TRBD1 matching over 7 bases. The sequencing input was PBMCs or T cells enriched from blood (not recorded which). CDR3: CASSLETGLANAEAFF. The CDR3 DNA follows: TGTGCCAGCAGCTTGGAGACAGGGCTAGCGAACGCTGAAGCTTTCTTT.